This record concerns one TCR beta chain sequence. The antigen is not known. These data come from a study of shared clonotypes between healthy human individuals. Study background: The cohort had a couple of women and a few men, ages 18 to 49.

Replicate PCRs run on sorted subsets employed around 200 ng DNA, some 33,000 T cell genomes. Profiling relied on immunoSEQ multiplex PCR, and the TCRdb table lists in-frame clones only, not all of them. The sample carries roughly 2 million clones, 95% recorded once. The study, taken as a whole, reports: Naive CD4 clonotypes overlapped across several donors at approximately 4.5%.

CDR3 size: 14 residues. Between the trimmed V and J ends, which lost 5 bases and 2 bases, there was a span of 13 bases. The V gene's germline CDR1 is SEHNR and CDR2 FQNEAQ (reference sequence). The specimen was naive CD4+ T cells sorted from blood. Documented subset: CD45RA+ positively selected. V is TRBV7-9 and J is TRBJ2-7; D not resolved. The origin of this receptor is a man between 18 and 29 years old in good health. CDR3 sequence reads: CASSTRLAPYEQYF. In DNA, the CDR3 is TGTGCCAGCAGCACACGACTCGCCCCCTACGAGCAGTACTTC.